This TCR beta chain was sequenced in a study of blood T cell repertoires in COVID-19. V lost 3 bases and J 5 bases, leaving 7 bases between the germline ends. CDR3 size: 12 residues. Germline V gene lookup returns CDR1 ENHRY and CDR2 SYGVKD. Assignments of participants to cohorts depended upon their own reported clinical history. Authors' methods: Amplification with reference gene primers provided the estimates of nucleated cell counts. TCRdb keeps only in-frame clones here, not all; method: immunoSEQ multiplex PCR. V, J and clone size were drawn from that table, and D and trimming were deduced from the DNA. The profile shows about 160,000 clones, roughly 80% of them singletons.

Sequenced sample: PBMCs or T cells enriched from blood (not recorded which). The J gene is TRBJ1-2, the V gene TRBV10-3; D is undetermined. The TCR was taken from a woman aged 55-70 years who had recovered from COVID-19. CDR3: CAISDIPYGYTF. DNA for the CDR3: TGTGCCATCAGTGATATCCCGTATGGCTACACCTTC.